This T cell receptor (beta chain) was captured by sequencing in a study of blood T cell repertoires in COVID-19. In the authors' workflow: How many nucleated cells were present was estimated from reference gene primer amplification. Profiled with immunoSEQ multiplex PCR; TCRdb holds only in-frame clones, not every one. The D gene and trimming were derived from the DNA, and the V and J assignments and clone size from that table. The sample holds 100,000 or so clones, approximately 93% seen once. The CDR3 is made up of 20 amino acids. CDR1 is SGHRS and CDR2 is YFSETQ in the germline V gene. V gave up 4 bases and J gave up 0 bases; unmatched junction bases: 18.

The receptor was derived from a man aged 55-75 years with acute or convalescent COVID-19. J is TRBJ1-3 and V is TRBV5-1; TRBD1 matches at 8 bases. Sequences were obtained from peripheral blood. The CDR3 region has the DNA TGCGCCAGCAGCCTTACCGGGACAGGAACTTCACCGAGCTCTGGAAACACCATATATTTT. Translated, it gives CASSLTGTGTSPSSGNTIYF.